Sequencing of this T cell receptor (beta chain) was carried out in a study of control samples from healthy donors and cancer patients. Produced via immunoSEQ multiplex PCR; TCRdb's table is partial and in-frame only. The sample lists around 26,000 clones, approximately 85% occurring once. This CDR3 has 15 amino acids. Germline V CDR1 and CDR2: SGHRS, YFSETQ. V lost 5 bases, J lost 0 bases, and 7 bases stayed unmatched. The TCR was taken from a man between 60 and 75 years old with colorectal cancer. The source material was PBMCs. The rearrangement links TRBV5-1 to TRBJ1-2; 7 positions agree with TRBD1. The CDR3 DNA sequence: TGCGCCAGCAGTTTACAGGGGATGGCTAACTATGGCTACACCTTC. This translates into CASSLQGMANYGYTF.